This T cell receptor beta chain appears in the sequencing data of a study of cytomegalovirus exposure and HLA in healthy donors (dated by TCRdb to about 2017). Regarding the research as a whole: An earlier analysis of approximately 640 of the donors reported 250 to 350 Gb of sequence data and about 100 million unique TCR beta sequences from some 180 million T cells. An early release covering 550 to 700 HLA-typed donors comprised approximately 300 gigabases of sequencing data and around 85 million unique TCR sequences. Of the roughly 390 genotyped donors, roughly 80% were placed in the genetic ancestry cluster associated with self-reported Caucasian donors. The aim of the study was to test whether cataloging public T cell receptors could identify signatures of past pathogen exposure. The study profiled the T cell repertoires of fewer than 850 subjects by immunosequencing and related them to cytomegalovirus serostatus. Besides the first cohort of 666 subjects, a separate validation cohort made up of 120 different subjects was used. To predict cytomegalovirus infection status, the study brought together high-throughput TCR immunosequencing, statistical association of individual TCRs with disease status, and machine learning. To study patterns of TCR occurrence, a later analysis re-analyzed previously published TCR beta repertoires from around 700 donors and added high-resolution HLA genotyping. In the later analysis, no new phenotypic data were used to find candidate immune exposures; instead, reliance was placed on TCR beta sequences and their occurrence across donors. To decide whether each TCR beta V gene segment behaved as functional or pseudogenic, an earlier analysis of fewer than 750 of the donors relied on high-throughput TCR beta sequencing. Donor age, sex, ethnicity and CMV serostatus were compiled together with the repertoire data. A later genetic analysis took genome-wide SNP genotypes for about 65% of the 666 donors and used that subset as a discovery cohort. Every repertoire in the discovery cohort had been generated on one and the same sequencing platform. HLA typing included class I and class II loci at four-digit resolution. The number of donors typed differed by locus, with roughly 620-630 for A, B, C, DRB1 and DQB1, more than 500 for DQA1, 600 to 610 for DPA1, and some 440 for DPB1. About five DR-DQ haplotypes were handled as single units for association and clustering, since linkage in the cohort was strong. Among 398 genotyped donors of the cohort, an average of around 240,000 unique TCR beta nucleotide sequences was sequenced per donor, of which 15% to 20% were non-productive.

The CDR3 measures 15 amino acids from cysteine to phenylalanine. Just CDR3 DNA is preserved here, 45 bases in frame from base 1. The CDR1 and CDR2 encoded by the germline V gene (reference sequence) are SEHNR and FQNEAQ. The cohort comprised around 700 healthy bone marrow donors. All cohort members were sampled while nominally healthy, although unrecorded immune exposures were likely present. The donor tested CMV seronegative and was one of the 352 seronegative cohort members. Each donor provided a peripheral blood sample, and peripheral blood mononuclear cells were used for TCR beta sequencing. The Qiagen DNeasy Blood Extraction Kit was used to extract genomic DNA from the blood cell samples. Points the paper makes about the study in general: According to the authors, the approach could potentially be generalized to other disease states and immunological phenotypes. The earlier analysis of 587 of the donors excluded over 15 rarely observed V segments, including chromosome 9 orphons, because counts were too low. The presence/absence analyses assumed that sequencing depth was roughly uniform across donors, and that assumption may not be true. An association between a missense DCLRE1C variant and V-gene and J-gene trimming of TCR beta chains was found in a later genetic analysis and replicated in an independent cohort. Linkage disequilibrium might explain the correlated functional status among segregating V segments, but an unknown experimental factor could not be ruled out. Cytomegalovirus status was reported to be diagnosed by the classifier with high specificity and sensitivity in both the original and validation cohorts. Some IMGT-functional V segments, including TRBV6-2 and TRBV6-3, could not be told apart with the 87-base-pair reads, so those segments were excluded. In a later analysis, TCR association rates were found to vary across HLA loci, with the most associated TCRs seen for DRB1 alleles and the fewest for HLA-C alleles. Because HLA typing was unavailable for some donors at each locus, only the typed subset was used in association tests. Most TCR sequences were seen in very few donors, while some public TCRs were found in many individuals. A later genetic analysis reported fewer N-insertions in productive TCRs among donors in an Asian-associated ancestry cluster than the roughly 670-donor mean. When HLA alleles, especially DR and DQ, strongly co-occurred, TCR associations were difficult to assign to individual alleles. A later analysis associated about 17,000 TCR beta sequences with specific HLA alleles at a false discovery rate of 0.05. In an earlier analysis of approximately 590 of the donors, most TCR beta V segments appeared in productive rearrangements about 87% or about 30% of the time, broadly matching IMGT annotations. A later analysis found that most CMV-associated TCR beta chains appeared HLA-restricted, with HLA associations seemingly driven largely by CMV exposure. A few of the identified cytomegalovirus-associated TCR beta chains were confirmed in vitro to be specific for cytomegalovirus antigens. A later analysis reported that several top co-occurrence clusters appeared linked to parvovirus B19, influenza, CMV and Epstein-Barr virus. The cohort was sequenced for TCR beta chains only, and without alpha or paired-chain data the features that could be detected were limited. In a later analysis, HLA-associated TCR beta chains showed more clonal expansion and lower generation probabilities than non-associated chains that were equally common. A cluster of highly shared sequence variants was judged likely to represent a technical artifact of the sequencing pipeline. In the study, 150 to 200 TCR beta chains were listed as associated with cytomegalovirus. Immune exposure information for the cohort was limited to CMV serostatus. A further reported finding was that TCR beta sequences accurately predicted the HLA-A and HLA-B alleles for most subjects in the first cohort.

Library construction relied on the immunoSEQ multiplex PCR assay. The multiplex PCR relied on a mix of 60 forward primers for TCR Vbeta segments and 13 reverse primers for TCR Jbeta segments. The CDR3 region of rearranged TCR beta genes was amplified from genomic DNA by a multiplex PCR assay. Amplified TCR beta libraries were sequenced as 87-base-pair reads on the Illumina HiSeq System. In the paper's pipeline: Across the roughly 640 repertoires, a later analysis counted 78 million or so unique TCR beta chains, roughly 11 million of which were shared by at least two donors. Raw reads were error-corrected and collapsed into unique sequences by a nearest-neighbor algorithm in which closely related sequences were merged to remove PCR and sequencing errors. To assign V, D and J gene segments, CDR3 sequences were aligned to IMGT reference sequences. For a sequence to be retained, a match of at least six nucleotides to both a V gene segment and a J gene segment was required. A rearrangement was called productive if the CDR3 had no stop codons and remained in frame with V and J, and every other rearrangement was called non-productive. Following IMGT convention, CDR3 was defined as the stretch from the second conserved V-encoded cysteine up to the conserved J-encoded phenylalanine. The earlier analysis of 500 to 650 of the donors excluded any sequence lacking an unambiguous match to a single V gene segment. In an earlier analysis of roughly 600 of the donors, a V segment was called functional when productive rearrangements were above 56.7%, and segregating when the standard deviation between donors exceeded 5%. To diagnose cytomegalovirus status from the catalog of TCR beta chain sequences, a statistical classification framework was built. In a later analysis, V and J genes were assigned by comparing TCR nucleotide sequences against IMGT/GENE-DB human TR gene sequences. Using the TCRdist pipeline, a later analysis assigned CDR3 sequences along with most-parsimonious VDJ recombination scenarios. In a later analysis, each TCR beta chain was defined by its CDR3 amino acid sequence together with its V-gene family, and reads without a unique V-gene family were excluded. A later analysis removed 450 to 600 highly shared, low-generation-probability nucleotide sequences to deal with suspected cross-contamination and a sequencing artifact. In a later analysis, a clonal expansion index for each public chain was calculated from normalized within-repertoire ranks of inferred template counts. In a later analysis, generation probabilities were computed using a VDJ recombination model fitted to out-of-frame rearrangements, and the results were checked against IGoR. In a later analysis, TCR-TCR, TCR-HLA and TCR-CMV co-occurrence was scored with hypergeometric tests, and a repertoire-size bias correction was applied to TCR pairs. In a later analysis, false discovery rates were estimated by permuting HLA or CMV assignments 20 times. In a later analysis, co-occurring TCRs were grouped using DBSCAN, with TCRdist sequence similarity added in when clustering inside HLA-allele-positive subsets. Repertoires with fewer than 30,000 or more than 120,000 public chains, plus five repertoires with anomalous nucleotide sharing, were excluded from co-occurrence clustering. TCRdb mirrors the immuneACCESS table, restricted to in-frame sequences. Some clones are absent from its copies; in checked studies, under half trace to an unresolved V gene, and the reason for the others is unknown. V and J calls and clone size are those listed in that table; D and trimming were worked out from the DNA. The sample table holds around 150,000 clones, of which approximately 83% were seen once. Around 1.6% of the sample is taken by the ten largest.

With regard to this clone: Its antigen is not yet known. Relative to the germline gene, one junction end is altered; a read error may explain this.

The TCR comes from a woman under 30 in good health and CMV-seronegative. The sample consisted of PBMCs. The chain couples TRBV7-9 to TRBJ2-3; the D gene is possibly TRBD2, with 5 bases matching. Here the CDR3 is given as CSSSPRLVRADTQYF. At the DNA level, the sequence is TGTTCCAGCAGCCCCCGACTCGTGAGGGCAGATACGCAGTATTTT.